The present entry profiles one TCR beta chain with its context. What it binds is unknown. Produced via immunoSEQ multiplex PCR; TCRdb's table is partial and in-frame only. Among a few hundred thousand clones listed, roughly 92% were seen once. The data were taken from a study of brain T cells in children with intractable seizures. Whole-study findings and limits: Pre- and post-surgery blood differed in depth, so pre-surgery absences may be undersampling.

Time point indicated: blood from clinic visit 5 months post-surgery; TSC patient then seizure free. Surgery cases with the highest brain T cell transcript signatures were chosen for sequencing. V was shortened by 5 bases and J by 2 bases, with 13 bases between the two germline ends. This CDR3 region has 16 residues. Germline loops: CDR1 SGHAT, CDR2 FQDESV (reference sequence). J is TRBJ2-6 and V is TRBV11-1; TRBD1 might be the D (6 bases). The TCR sequence derives from a boy under two years old with tuberous sclerosis and intractable seizures. Sequenced material: peripheral blood, taken about 5 months after surgery. CDR3 sequence (DNA): TGTGCCAGCAGCCTCACAGGGAACCCTGGGGCCAACGTCCTGACTTTC. Its translation is CASSLTGNPGANVLTF. The full variable domain, in which reference TRBV11-1 and TRBJ2-6 provide the parts outside the CDR3, is EAEVAQSPRYKITEKSQAVAFWCDPISGHATLYWYRQILGQGPELLVQFQDESVVDDSQLPKDRFSAERLKGVDSTLKIQPAELGDSAMYLCASSLTGNPGANVLTFGAGSRLTVL.